This T cell receptor beta chain was retrieved from a study of blood T cells in healthy people across ages. Trimming left V 3 bases short and J 5 bases short, with 14 bases between. Germline CDR1 and CDR2: SGDLS and YYNGEE. The CDR3 is 14 amino acids. For the second PCR, which ran for roughly 6 to 11 cycles, a sample-barcoded 5' primer and a J-beta primer mix were used. One entry per CDR3 protein, called by TCRdb with MiXCR from the 5' RACE reads. This table holds approximately 830,000 distinct CDR3 sequences, 62% found once. The specimen was blood. The clonotype comes from a man aged 30 to 45 in good health. The chain joins TRBV9 to TRBJ1-2; possible D gene TRBD1, 5 bases. This chain's CDR3 is CASSGGTSSYGYTF. The CDR3 DNA reads TGTGCCAGCAGCGGAGGGACTAGTTCTTATGGCTACACCTTC.